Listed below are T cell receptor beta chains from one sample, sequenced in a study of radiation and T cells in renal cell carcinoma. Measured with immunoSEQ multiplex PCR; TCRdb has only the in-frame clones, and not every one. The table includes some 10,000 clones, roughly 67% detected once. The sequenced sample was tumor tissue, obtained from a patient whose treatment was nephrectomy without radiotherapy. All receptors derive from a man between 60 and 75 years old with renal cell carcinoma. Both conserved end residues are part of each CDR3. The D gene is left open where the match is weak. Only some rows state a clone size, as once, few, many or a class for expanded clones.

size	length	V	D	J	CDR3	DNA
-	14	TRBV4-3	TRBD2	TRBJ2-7	CASSPGLAGFEQYF	TGCGCCAGCAGCCCGGGACTAGCGGGATTCGAGCAGTACTTC
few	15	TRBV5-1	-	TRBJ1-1	CASSLVGDVNTEAFF	TGCGCCAGCAGCTTGGTCGGGGATGTGAACACTGAAGCTTTCTTT
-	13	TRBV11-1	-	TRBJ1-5	CASSSGANQPQHF	TGTGCCAGCAGCTCCGGGGCCAATCAGCCCCAGCATTTT
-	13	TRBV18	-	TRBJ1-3	CASSPTPGDTIYF	TGTGCCAGCTCACCAACCCCAGGAGACACCATATATTTT
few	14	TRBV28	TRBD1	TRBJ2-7	CASVPTGGAYEQYF	TGTGCCAGCGTCCCAACAGGGGGCGCGTACGAGCAGTACTTC
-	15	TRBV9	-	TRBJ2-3	CASSPTRLPRDTQYF	TGTGCCAGCAGCCCCACTAGGCTCCCGCGAGATACGCAGTATTTT
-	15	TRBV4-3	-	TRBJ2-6	CASSQEVTGANVLTF	TGCGCCAGCAGCCAAGAAGTAACTGGGGCCAACGTCCTGACTTTC
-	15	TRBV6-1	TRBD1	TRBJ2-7	CASISPGTGGNEQYF	TGTGCCAGCATCTCCCCCGGGACAGGGGGCAACGAGCAGTACTTC
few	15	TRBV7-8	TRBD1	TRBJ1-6	CASSLLQGPNSPLHF	TGTGCCAGCAGCTTATTACAGGGGCCCAATTCACCCCTCCACTTT
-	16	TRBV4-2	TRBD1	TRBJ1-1	CASSPRTGGMNTEAFF	TGTGCCAGCAGCCCTAGGACAGGGGGCATGAACACTGAAGCTTTCTTT
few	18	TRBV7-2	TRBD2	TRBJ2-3	CASSLLAGGYERGDTQYF	TGTGCCAGCAGCTTATTAGCGGGCGGTTATGAAAGGGGAGATACGCAGTATTTT
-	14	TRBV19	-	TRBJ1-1	CASSIDEGGTEAFF	TGTGCCAGTAGTATAGATGAGGGAGGGACTGAAGCTTTCTTT
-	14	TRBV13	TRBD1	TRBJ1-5	CASSLTGGNQPQHF	TGTGCCAGCAGCTTGACAGGGGGTAATCAGCCCCAGCATTTT
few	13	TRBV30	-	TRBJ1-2	CAWRATGSYGYTF	TGTGCCTGGAGGGCTACGGGGAGCTATGGCTACACCTTC
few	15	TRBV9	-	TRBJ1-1	CASSVGRGPLGGAFF	TGTGCCAGCAGCGTAGGACGGGGGCCTTTAGGAGGAGCTTTCTTT
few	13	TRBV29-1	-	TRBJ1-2	CSVEQRDGYGYTF	TGCAGCGTTGAGCAGAGGGATGGCTATGGCTACACCTTC
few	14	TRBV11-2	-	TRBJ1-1	CASSRGQLNTEAFF	TGTGCCAGCAGCCGGGGGCAGCTGAACACTGAAGCTTTCTTT
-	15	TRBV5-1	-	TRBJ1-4	CASRETVTTNEKLFF	TGCGCCAGCAGGGAGACAGTTACAACTAATGAAAAACTGTTTTTT
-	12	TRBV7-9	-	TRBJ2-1	CASSYLGAEQFF	TGTGCCAGCAGCTACCTAGGAGCAGAGCAGTTCTTC
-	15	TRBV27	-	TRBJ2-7	CASSFGGPTTYEQYF	TGTGCCAGCAGTTTCGGTGGACCGACTACCTACGAGCAGTACTTC
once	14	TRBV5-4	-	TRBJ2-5	CASSADLRRETQYF	TGTGCCAGCAGTGCGGATCTACGCCGCGAGACCCAGTACTTC
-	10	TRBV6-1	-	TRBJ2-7	CASRNYEQYF	TGTGCCAGCAGAAACTACGAGCAGTACTTC
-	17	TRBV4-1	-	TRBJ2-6	CASSQVGGAQGANVLTF	TGCGCCAGCAGCCAAGTAGGGGGGGCGCAAGGGGCCAACGTCCTGACTTTC
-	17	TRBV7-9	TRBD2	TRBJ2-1	CASSPPRGLAVYNEQFF	TGTGCCAGCAGCCCCCCTCGAGGACTAGCGGTATACAATGAGCAGTTCTTC
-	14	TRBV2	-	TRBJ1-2	CASSEHGGRGGYTF	TGTGCCAGCAGTGAGCATGGGGGGCGCGGTGGCTACACCTTC
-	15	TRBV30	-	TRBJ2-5	CAWSTTGTGGETQYF	TGTGCCTGGAGTACCACCGGGACCGGGGGAGAGACCCAGTACTTC
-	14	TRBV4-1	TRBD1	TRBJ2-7	CASSRDRGPYEQYF	TGCGCCAGCAGCCGCGACAGGGGGCCCTACGAGCAGTACTTC
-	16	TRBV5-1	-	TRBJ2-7	CASSLSAGSGSYEQYF	TGCGCCAGCAGCTTGTCGGCAGGGTCTGGATCCTACGAGCAGTACTTC
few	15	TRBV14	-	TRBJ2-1	CASSQEIGGGDEQFF	TGTGCCAGCAGCCAAGAGATCGGAGGCGGGGATGAGCAGTTCTTC
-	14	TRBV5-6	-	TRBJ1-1	CASSLRQMNTEAFF	TGTGCCAGCAGCTTGAGACAGATGAACACTGAAGCTTTCTTT
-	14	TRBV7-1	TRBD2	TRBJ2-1	CASSLVREKVEQFF	TGTGCCAGCAGCTTAGTGCGGGAGAAAGTTGAGCAGTTCTTC
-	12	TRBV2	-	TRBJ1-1	CASSLQYTEAFF	TGTGCCAGCAGTTTACAGTACACTGAAGCTTTCTTT
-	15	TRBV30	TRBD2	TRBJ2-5	CAWSGAGEGQETQYF	TGTGCCTGGAGTGGAGCGGGAGAGGGACAAGAGACCCAGTACTTC
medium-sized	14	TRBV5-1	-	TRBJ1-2	CASSLVQGNYGYTF	TGCGCCAGCAGCTTGGTTCAGGGGAACTATGGCTACACCTTC
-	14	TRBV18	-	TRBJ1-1	CASSPMTRNTEAFF	TGTGCCAGCTCACCAATGACCAGGAACACTGAAGCTTTCTTT
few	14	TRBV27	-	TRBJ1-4	CASSRAIGDEKLFF	TGTGCCAGCAGCAGGGCAATCGGCGATGAAAAACTGTTTTTT
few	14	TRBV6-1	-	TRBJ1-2	CASSEGDRLHGYTF	TGTGCCAGCAGTGAAGGTGACAGGCTTCATGGCTACACCTTC
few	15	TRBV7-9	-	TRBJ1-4	CASSLSYRINEKLFF	TGTGCCAGCAGCTTATCCTACAGGATTAATGAAAAACTGTTTTTT
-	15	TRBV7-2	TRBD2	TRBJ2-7	CASSEGLAGIYEQYF	TGTGCCAGCAGCGAGGGACTAGCGGGAATATACGAGCAGTACTTC
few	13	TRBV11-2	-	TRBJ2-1	CASSLPGAQEQFF	TGTGCCAGCAGCTTACCGGGGGCGCAGGAGCAGTTCTTC
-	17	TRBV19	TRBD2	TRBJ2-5	CASSISLAGGPQKTQYF	TGTGCCAGTAGTATAAGCCTAGCGGGGGGGCCTCAAAAGACCCAGTACTTC
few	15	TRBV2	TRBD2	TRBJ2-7	CASRAHGRALYEQYF	TGTGCCAGCAGGGCCCACGGGAGGGCCCTCTACGAGCAGTACTTC
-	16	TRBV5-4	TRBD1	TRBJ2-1	CASSQSLGQYDNEQFF	TGCGCCAGCAGCCAAAGCCTGGGACAGTACGACAATGAGCAGTTCTTC
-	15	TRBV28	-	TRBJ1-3	CASSPRARVGNTIYF	TGTGCCAGCAGTCCGCGAGCCCGGGTTGGAAACACCATATATTTT
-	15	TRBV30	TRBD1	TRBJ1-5	CAWTVGGTVNQPQHF	TGTGCCTGGACCGTAGGGGGGACAGTCAATCAGCCCCAGCATTTT
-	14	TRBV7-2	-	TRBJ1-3	CASSSGPTGNTIYF	TGTGCCAGCAGCTCGGGACCGACTGGAAACACCATATATTTT
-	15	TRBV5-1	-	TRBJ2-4	CASSLVVGASNIQYF	TGCGCCAGCAGCTTGGTGGTGGGGGCGTCTAACATTCAGTACTTC